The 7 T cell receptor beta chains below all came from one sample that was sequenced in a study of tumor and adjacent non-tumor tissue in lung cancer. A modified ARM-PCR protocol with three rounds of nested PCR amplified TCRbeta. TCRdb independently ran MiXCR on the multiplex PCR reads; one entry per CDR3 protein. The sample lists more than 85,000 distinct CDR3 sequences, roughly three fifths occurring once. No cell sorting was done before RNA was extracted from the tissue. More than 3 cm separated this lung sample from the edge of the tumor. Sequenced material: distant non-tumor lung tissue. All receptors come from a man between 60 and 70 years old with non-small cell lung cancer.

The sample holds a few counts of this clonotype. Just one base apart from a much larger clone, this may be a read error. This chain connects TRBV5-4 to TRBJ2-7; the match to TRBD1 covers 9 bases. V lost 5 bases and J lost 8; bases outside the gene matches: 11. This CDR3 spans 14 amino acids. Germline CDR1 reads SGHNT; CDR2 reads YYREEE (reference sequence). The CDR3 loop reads CASRPTGGAGKQYF. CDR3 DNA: TGTGCCAGCAGACCCACAGGGGGCGCGGGGAAGCAGTACTTC. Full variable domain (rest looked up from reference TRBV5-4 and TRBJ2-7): ETGVTQSPTHLIKTRGQQVTLRCSSQSGHNTVSWYQQALGQGPQFIFQYYREEENGRGNFPPRFSGLQFPNYSSELNVNALELDDSALYLCASRPTGGAGKQYFGPGTRLTVT.

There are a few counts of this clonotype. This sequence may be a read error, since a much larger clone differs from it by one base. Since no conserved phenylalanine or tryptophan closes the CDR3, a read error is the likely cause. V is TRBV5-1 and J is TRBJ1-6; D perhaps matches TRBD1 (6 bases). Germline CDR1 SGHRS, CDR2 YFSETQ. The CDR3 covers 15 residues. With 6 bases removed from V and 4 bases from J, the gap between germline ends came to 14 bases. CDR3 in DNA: TGCGCCAGCACGCCGGAAGGACAGTATAATTCACCCCTCCACCTT. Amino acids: CASTPEGQYNSPLHL.

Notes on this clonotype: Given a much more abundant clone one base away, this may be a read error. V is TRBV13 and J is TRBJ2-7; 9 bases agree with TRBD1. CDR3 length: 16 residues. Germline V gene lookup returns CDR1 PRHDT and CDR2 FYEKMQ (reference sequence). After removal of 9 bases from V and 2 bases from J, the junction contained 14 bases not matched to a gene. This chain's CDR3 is CARSPGGGQGAYEQYF. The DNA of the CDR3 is TGTGCCAGAAGCCCAGGTGGGGGACAGGGCGCCTACGAGCAGTACTTC.

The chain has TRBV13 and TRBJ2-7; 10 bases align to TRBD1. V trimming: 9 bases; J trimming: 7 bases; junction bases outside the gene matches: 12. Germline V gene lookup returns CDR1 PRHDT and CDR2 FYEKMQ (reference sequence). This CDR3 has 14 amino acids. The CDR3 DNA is TGTGCCAGTAGCCGAGGGACAGGGGCTAATGAGCAGTACTTC. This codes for CASSRGTGANEQYF.

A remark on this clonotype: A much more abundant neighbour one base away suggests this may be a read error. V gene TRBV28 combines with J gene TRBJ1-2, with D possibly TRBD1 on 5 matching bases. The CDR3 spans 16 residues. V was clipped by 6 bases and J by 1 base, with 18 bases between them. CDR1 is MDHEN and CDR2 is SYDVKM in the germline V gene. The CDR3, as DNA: TGTGCCAGCAGACTAAGTGGAGTGACAGTTAACTATGGCTACACCTTC. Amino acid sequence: CASRLSGVTVNYGYTF.

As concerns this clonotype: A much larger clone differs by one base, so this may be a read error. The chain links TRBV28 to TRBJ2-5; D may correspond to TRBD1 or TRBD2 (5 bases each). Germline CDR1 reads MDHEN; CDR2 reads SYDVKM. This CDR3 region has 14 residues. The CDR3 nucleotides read TGTGTCAGCAGTAACCACGAGGGGCAAGTGGCCCAGTACTTC. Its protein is CVSSNHEGQVAQYF. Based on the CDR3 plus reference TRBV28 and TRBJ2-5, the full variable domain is DVKVTQSSRYLVKRTGEKVFLECVQDMDHENMFWYRQDPGLGLRLIYFSYDVKMKEKGDIPEGYSVSREKKERFSLILESASTNQTSMYLCVSSNHEGQVAQYFGPGTRLLVL.

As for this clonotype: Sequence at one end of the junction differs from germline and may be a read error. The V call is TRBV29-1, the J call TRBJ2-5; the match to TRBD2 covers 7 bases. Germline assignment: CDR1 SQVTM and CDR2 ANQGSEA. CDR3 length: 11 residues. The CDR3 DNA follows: TGCGGCGTGGCCCGGGGGGAGACCCACTACTTC. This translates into CGVARGETHYF.